The TCR beta chain under discussion was sequenced for a study of blood T cell repertoires in COVID-19. Study in general: Collection of acute and convalescent COVID-19 samples took place in the United States, Italy and Spain. The analysed material was cDNA or gDNA that came from T cells, B-cell-depleted T cells, or PBMCs.

Per the original methods: Amplification of reference gene primers provided the estimated nucleated cell counts. Data came from immunoSEQ multiplex PCR; TCRdb stores just in-frame clones and leaves some out. V and J calls and clone size come straight from that table; D and trimming were deduced from the DNA. The sample has about 220,000 clones, about 90% seen once. The CDR3 runs 10 residues. Germline assignment: CDR1 MDHEN and CDR2 SYDVKM. Trimming pared 3 bases from V and 5 bases from J, leaving 2 bases between. Sequencing was performed on peripheral blood. The chain carries TRBV28 and TRBJ2-7; no definite D call. The sequence was obtained from a man aged 35 to 55 with active or convalescent COVID-19. The CDR3 region has the DNA TGTGCCAGCAGTTTTAACGAGCAGTACTTC. Translated: CASSFNEQYF.